This T cell receptor (beta chain) was recovered during a study of shared clonotypes between healthy human individuals. Clones were read by immunoSEQ multiplex PCR, and TCRdb kept only the in-frame ones, dropping some. The sample holds 950,000 to 1,100,000 clones, around 74% seen once. Points on this clone: The sample has other DNA sequences that encode this CDR3 too.

CDR1 and CDR2 (germline): DFQATT, SNEGSKA (reference sequence). This CDR3 has 10 residues. V dropped 3 bases and J dropped 6 bases, with 4 bases sitting between them. This receptor was taken from a man aged 18 to 29 in good health. Sequenced: memory CD4+ T cells sorted from blood. Sample subset: CD45RA-negative fraction. The chain couples TRBV20-1 to TRBJ2-3; D gene ambiguous. CDR3 in amino acids: CSARRDTQYF. The CDR3 bases are TGCAGTGCTAGGAGGGATACGCAGTATTTT.